Listed here are 27 T cell receptor beta chains from one sample, sequenced in a study of post-analysis software for immune sequencing data. General study points: Relative to controls, patients had several TRBV segments at higher frequency, with TRBV5-6, TRBV5-1 and TRBV20-1 among these.

TCR beta cDNA libraries included unique molecular identifiers. TCRdb re-called the PCR reads with MiXCR, one entry per CDR3 protein. The sample contains fewer than 850,000 distinct CDR3 sequences, 25% to 30% of which appear only once. The antigens for these receptors are not known. Sequences were obtained from blood. The receptor source for this set is a girl aged 10 to 17 with multiple sclerosis.

This chain connects TRBV15 to TRBJ2-7; 9 bases are a match to TRBD1. This CDR3 is built from 15 residues. Germline V CDR1 and CDR2: LNHNV, YYDKDF (reference sequence). V lost 3 bases, J lost 6 bases, and 9 bases stayed unmatched. The CDR3 sequence: CATSSEDRGSREQYF. CDR3 coding DNA: TGTGCCACCAGCAGCGAGGACAGGGGATCACGCGAGCAGTACTTC.

This clonotype was picked up a small number of times. V is TRBV10-2 and J is TRBJ2-3; TRBD2 agrees at 8 bases. CDR3 size: 18 residues. V lost 7 bases, J lost 1 base, and 16 bases stayed unmatched. The germline gives CDR1 WSHSY, CDR2 SAAADI. This CDR3 is CASTYVGGAQGRTDTQYF. CDR3 DNA sequence: TGCGCCAGCACCTATGTCGGGGGGGCCCAGGGGCGCACAGATACGCAGTATTTT.

The count of this clonotype is one. This chain uses TRBV5-8 with TRBJ1-5; D is ambiguous. From germline, CDR1 is SGHTS and CDR2 YDEGEE. V gave up 2 bases and J gave up 2 bases, with 5 bases separating them. This CDR3 spans 13 amino acids. Written as DNA, the CDR3 is TGTGCCAGCAGCTTTCCAGGCAATCAGCCCCAGCATTTT. Protein sequence: CASSFPGNQPQHF.

This clonotype was detected once. This chain links TRBV18 with TRBJ2-6, with TRBD2 as a possible D gene (5 bases). Trimming took off 5 bases at V and 0 bases at J, with 8 bases between the two ends. This CDR3 has 15 amino acids. Germline V gene data show CDR1 as KGHSH and CDR2 as LQKENI. CDR3 bases: TGTGCCAGCTCAACGAGGGCCTCTGGGGCCAACGTCCTGACTTTC. This codes for CASSTRASGANVLTF.

At least ten counts were recorded for this clonotype. The V and J genes are TRBV10-1 and TRBJ2-5; no reliable D call. Trimming stripped 3 bases from V and 6 bases from J, with 17 bases between. In germline, CDR1 is WNHNN, CDR2 SYGVQD (reference sequence). The CDR3 length is 15 residues. The CDR3 region is CASSDFASGLKTQYF. In DNA, the CDR3 is TGCGCCAGCAGTGATTTCGCATCGGGTCTGAAGACCCAGTACTTC.

The chain links TRBV7-2 to TRBJ2-7, with D perhaps matching TRBD1 or TRBD2 (5 bases each). The V gene's germline CDR1 is SGHTA and CDR2 FQGNSA. V gave up 0 bases and J gave up 2 bases, with 29 bases separating them. This CDR3 is 21 amino acids long. The CDR3 spells CASSLALTRFGAGRTAYEQYF. The CDR3 bases are TGTGCCAGCAGCTTAGCGCTAACGAGATTTGGGGCGGGCCGAACCGCCTACGAGCAGTACTTC. Full variable domain (rest looked up from reference TRBV7-2 and TRBJ2-7): GAGVSQSPSNKVTEKGKDVELRCDPISGHTALYWYRQSLGQGLEFLIYFQGNSAPDKSGLPSDRFSAERTGGSVSTLTIQRTQQEDSAVYLCASSLALTRFGAGRTAYEQYFGPGTRLTVT.

Regarding this clonotype: Just one base apart from a much larger clone, this may be a read error. The chain joins TRBV7-9 to TRBJ2-7, with TRBD1 matching over 8 bases. Germline V gene lookup returns CDR1 SEHNR and CDR2 FQNEAQ (reference sequence). With V trimmed by 6 bases and J by 5 bases, 9 bases remained unmatched. The CDR3 totals 14 residues. CDR3 bases: TGTGCCAGCAGAGCCGACAGGGGTGACCACGAGCAGTACTTC. Amino acids: CASRADRGDHEQYF.

The chain is built from TRBV7-9 and TRBJ1-5; D gene uncertain. V lost 5 bases, J lost 6 bases, and 11 bases lay in between. The CDR3 is made up of 13 amino acids. The germline V gene encodes CDR1 SEHNR and CDR2 FQNEAQ (reference sequence). The CDR3 sequence: CASSKRVVQPQHF. Written as DNA, the CDR3 is TGTGCCAGCAGCAAGAGGGTAGTTCAGCCCCAGCATTTT.

This chain uses TRBV20-1 with TRBJ2-1; D unclear. CDR1 DFQATT and CDR2 SNEGSKA come from the germline V gene (reference sequence). The CDR3 has 12 amino acids. Trimming left V 3 bases short and J 4 bases short, with 7 bases between. CDR3 residues: CSASVLYNEQFF. The CDR3 DNA is TGCAGTGCTAGCGTTCTTTACAATGAGCAGTTCTTC.

The chain has TRBV2 and TRBJ2-5; D possibly matches TRBD1 or TRBD2 (5 bases each). V lost 7 bases, J lost 5 bases, and 23 bases lay in between. Germline assignment: CDR1 SNHLY and CDR2 FYNNEI. The CDR3 covers 16 residues. The CDR3 loop is CASKTIPGPLRETQYF. The DNA of the CDR3 is TGTGCCAGCAAGACAATTCCGGGACCCCTACGGGAGACCCAGTACTTC.

This clonotype was observed a few times. This chain uses TRBV25-1 with TRBJ1-1; unclear D gene. CDR3 size: 14 residues. Trimming cost V 1 base and J 6 bases, with 12 bases left between them. Per germline, CDR1 MGHDK and CDR2 SYGVNS. The CDR3 protein is CASSELPFAAEAFF. The DNA of the CDR3 is TGTGCCAGCAGTGAATTACCGTTTGCCGCTGAAGCTTTCTTT.

This clonotype has a count of ten or more. This rearrangement joins TRBV20-1 to TRBJ2-1, with D perhaps given as TRBD1 or TRBD2 (5 bases each). Trimming removed 5 bases from V and 1 base from J, with 18 bases in between. Germline CDR1 and CDR2: DFQATT and SNEGSKA (reference sequence). This CDR3 has 16 amino acids. This CDR3 reads CSARPLGAVSYNEQFF. The CDR3 nucleotides are TGCAGTGCTCGTCCCCTCGGGGCGGTATCCTACAATGAGCAGTTCTTC.

This clonotype showed up many times. This rearrangement joins TRBV29-1 to TRBJ2-5; D might be TRBD2 (5 bases). The CDR3 runs to 15 residues. Germline lookup yields CDR1 SQVTM and CDR2 ANQGSEA. V was cut by 6 bases and J by 5 bases, with 22 bases left in between. The chain's CDR3 is CSVEDRGGGFETQYF. The CDR3 DNA follows: TGCAGCGTGGAGGACCGCGGAGGAGGATTCGAGACCCAGTACTTC.

This clonotype occurred a few times. The chain has TRBV20-1 and TRBJ2-6; weak D call: TRBD1 (6 bases). CDR1 and CDR2 from the germline V gene are DFQATT and SNEGSKA (reference sequence). V lost 3 bases, J lost 4 bases, and 10 bases lay in between. The CDR3 runs 14 residues. The CDR3 nucleotides read TGCAGTGCTAGGGGGGCTAGGGGGGCCAACGTCCTGACTTTC. Translated: CSARGARGANVLTF.

The chain links TRBV6-1 to TRBJ2-1; possible D gene TRBD2, 6 bases. The V gene's germline CDR1 is MNHNS and CDR2 SASEGT. There are 16 residues in the CDR3. V was shortened by 1 base and J by 9 bases, with 19 bases between the two germline ends. In nucleotides, the CDR3 is TGTGCCAGCAGTGAAGGTGTCCGGTCTCTGGGGGGTGAGCAGTTCTTC. Translation: CASSEGVRSLGGEQFF.

This chain connects TRBV3-1 to TRBJ2-3, with 10 bases lining up with TRBD1. Losses at the gene ends were 5 bases for V and 4 bases for J; bases not matched to a gene: 9. The CDR3 consists of 16 residues. Germline V gene lookup returns CDR1 LGHDT and CDR2 YNNKEL (reference sequence). CDR3 protein: CASSSRQGASPDTQYF. CDR3 nucleotides: TGTGCCAGCAGCTCGCGACAGGGGGCCAGTCCAGATACGCAGTATTTT.

This clonotype was counted at least ten times. The chain has TRBV29-1 and TRBJ2-1, with 10 bases fitting TRBD2. Germline CDR1 is SQVTM and CDR2 is ANQGSEA. V was pared by 0 bases and J by 6 bases, with 8 bases of the junction left unmatched. This CDR3 comprises 16 residues. The CDR3 DNA reads TGCAGCGTTGAAGATTATCTTAGCGGGAGGTCCAATGAGCAGTTCTTC. Its translation: CSVEDYLSGRSNEQFF.

This clonotype has only a few counts. Being one base from a much bigger clone, this may be a read error. This chain joins TRBV14 and TRBJ2-3, with a weak D call TRBD2 (5 bases). Germline assignment: CDR1 SGHDN and CDR2 FVKESK. CDR3 length equals 14 residues. The CDR3 nucleotides are TGTGCCAGCGGGGAGCTCGCCGGCACAGATATGCAGTATTTT. Its protein product is CASGELAGTDMQYF.

CDR3 protein: CSVPIITSWSPFF. For the CDR3, the DNA is TGCAGTGTGCCGATCATTACTAGTTGGTCGCCGTTCTTC. V is TRBV20-1 and J is TRBJ2-1; D may be TRBD2 (5 bases). CDR3 length: 13 residues. V was trimmed by 7 bases and J by 15 bases, leaving 25 bases between them. Germline assignment: CDR1 DFQATT and CDR2 SNEGSKA (reference sequence).

The chain uses TRBV6-2 or TRBV6-3 and TRBJ2-6; D might be TRBD2 (5 bases). The CDR3 is made up of 19 amino acids. V shed 6 bases and J shed 3 bases, with 24 bases lying between them. In germline, CDR1 is MNHEY, CDR2 SVGEGT. The CDR3 reads CASRPQLSGSYFGANVLTF. Written as DNA, the CDR3 is TGTGCCAGCAGACCGCAACTTAGTGGGAGTTATTTTGGGGCCAACGTCCTGACTTTC.

This clonotype has at least ten counts. The CDR3 sequence: CSAHRDRGFGQFF. CDR3 DNA sequence: TGCAGCGCGCACCGGGACAGGGGGTTTGGGCAGTTCTTC. The V call is TRBV29-1, the J call TRBJ2-1; 11 positions match TRBD1. This CDR3 has 13 residues. Trimming cost V 7 bases and J 12 bases; bases outside gene matches: 11. The germline gives CDR1 SQVTM, CDR2 ANQGSEA.

The table lists this clonotype with a few counts. This rearrangement joins TRBV20-1 to TRBJ2-5; D is possibly TRBD2 (6 bases). Germline V CDR1 and CDR2: DFQATT, SNEGSKA (reference sequence). V lost 1 base and J 1 base, leaving 16 bases between the germline ends. This CDR3 spans 16 amino acids. CDR3 DNA sequence: TGCAGTGCTAGAGCCGGGCGGGACCGCTTCCAAGAGACCCAGTACTTC. This gives the protein CSARAGRDRFQETQYF.

The rearrangement links TRBV6-2 or TRBV6-3 to TRBJ2-1; TRBD1 might be the D (5 bases). This CDR3 has 11 residues. The germline gives CDR1 MNHEY, CDR2 SVGEGT. V lost 8 bases to trimming and J lost 9 bases, with 11 bases between them. The CDR3 loop reads CASGAHGEQFF. CDR3 bases: TGTGCCAGCGGGGCCCACGGTGAGCAGTTCTTC.

The rearrangement uses TRBV2 and TRBJ2-4; weak D call: TRBD2 (5 bases). The J call may be faulty, since TRBJ2-7 better matches the DNA end. Germline V gene sequence: CDR1 SNHLY, CDR2 FYNNEI. The CDR3 has 12 residues. CDR3 sequence (DNA): TGTGCCAGCATGCGGACTGAGTACGAGCAGTACTTC. It is translated as CASMRTEYEQYF.

This clonotype came up a few times. The rearrangement uses TRBV3-1 and TRBJ2-1; D may be TRBD2 (6 bases). Germline V lookup: CDR1 LGHDT, CDR2 YNNKEL (reference sequence). Trimming took off 2 bases at V and 5 bases at J, with 10 bases between the two ends. This CDR3 has 14 amino acids. The CDR3 reads CASSQQAGHNEQFF. The CDR3 DNA is TGTGCCAGCAGCCAACAAGCGGGCCACAATGAGCAGTTCTTC.

The J gene is TRBJ1-1, the V gene TRBV27; TRBD1 might be the D (5 bases). V was trimmed by 5 bases and J by 7 bases, leaving 14 bases between them. The CDR3 consists of 13 residues. Germline V gene data show CDR1 as MNHEY and CDR2 as SMNVEV (reference sequence). This CDR3 reads CASSPPGLIEAFF. In nucleotides, the CDR3 is TGTGCCAGCAGTCCCCCGGGACTTATTGAAGCTTTCTTT.

The V and J genes are TRBV15 and TRBJ1-2; TRBD1 is a possible D gene (5 bases). The CDR3 length is 14 residues. Per the germline V gene, CDR1 is LNHNV and CDR2 is YYDKDF (reference sequence). The V end lost 4 bases, the J end lost 5 bases, and 14 bases lay between the germline ends. Here the CDR3 reads CATSTQGTGYGYTF. CDR3 sequence (DNA): TGTGCCACCAGCACCCAGGGAACTGGGTATGGCTACACCTTC.